These 21 T cell receptor beta chains came from one sample sequenced in a study of metastatic and nonmetastatic thyroid tumors. Thyroid surgery was performed in patients who had received no treatment beforehand. TCRdb re-called the PCR reads through MiXCR. The sample has tens of thousands of clones; approximately 12% are singletons. Sequenced material: blood. These receptors all stem from a female donor with papillary thyroid cancer or a benign thyroid nodule (not recorded which). Some clones in this sample may be carry-over from other donors' samples.

This clone has at least ten counts. The chain recombines TRBV20-1 with TRBJ1-4; D is ambiguous. V lost 3 bases and J lost 5, with 16 bases in between. The CDR3 totals 15 residues. Looked up from germline, CDR1 is DFQATT and CDR2 is SNEGSKA (reference sequence). The CDR3 reads CSASVGAARNEKLFF. The CDR3 nucleotides are TGCAGTGCTAGTGTCGGTGCGGCCAGGAATGAAAAACTGTTTTTT.

On this clone: Mismatch with germline at one junction end may stem from a read error. This chain joins TRBV7-8 and TRBJ2-7, with 7 bases matching TRBD2. CDR3 size: 16 residues. CDR1 is SGHVS, CDR2 FQNEAQ, per germline. In DNA, the CDR3 is TGTGCCAACAGCTTAGCCCTTCTTAGCGGGTACGACGAGCAGTACTTC. Protein product: CANSLALLSGYDEQYF.

This clone was seen many times. V is TRBV28 and J is TRBJ1-1, with D uncertain. The V end lost 2 bases, the J end lost 4 bases, and 8 bases lay between the germline ends. The CDR3 is 13 amino acids. The germline V gene has CDR1 MDHEN and CDR2 SYDVKM. CDR3 sequence reads: CASSLVGRTEAFF. The CDR3 DNA sequence: TGTGCCAGCAGTTTAGTCGGACGCACTGAAGCTTTCTTT.

This chain uses TRBV6-2 or TRBV6-3 with TRBJ1-1, with TRBD1 matching over 7 bases. CDR3 length equals 13 residues. In germline, CDR1 is MNHEY, CDR2 SVGEGT. The V segment lost 6 bases and the J segment 3 bases; nucleotides outside the gene matches: 4. The CDR3 spells CASSAGQDTEAFF. The CDR3 DNA is TGTGCCAGCAGCGCCGGACAGGACACTGAAGCTTTCTTT.

This clone was seen at least ten times. V usage is TRBV19 and J usage is TRBJ2-5; the D gene is possibly TRBD1 (6 bases). Deletions cut 2 bases from V and 2 bases from J, with 9 bases between. The CDR3 sequence is 14 residues long. CDR1 is LNHDA and CDR2 is SQIVND in the germline V gene (reference sequence). The CDR3 reads CASSIRGGQETQYF. The CDR3 coding sequence is TGTGCCAGTAGTATACGAGGGGGTCAAGAGACCCAGTACTTC.

There are many counts of this clone. V gene TRBV4-1 combines with J gene TRBJ2-7; 10 bases line up with TRBD1. The length of the CDR3 is 15 residues. V lost 1 base and J lost 3; bases outside the gene matches: 3. Per germline, CDR1 MGHRA and CDR2 YSYEKL. DNA of the CDR3: TGCGCCAGCAGCCAAGTAGGGACAGGGGACTACGAGCAGTACTTC. Translation gives CASSQVGTGDYEQYF.

The J gene is TRBJ1-2, the V gene TRBV5-1, with 8 positions matching TRBD1. CDR1 and CDR2 from the germline V gene are SGHRS and YFSETQ. The CDR3 is 12 amino acids. V was clipped by 3 bases and J by 7 bases; unmatched bases: 2. CDR3 coding DNA: TGCGCCAGCAGCTCGGACAGGGTTGGCTACACCTTC. Protein: CASSSDRVGYTF.

V and J are TRBV14 and TRBJ1-6, with a tentative D call TRBD1 (5 bases). Trimming left V 2 bases short and J 1 base short, with 12 bases between. CDR3 length equals 17 residues. CDR1 SGHDN and CDR2 FVKESK come from the germline V gene. CDR3 sequence reads: CASSQRGALSYNSPLHF. CDR3 nucleotides: TGTGCCAGCAGCCAACGAGGGGCTCTATCCTATAATTCACCCCTCCACTTT.

This clone was counted ten times or more. This chain links TRBV20-1 with TRBJ2-1, with D perhaps TRBD1 (6 bases). The CDR3 is made up of 14 amino acids. Germline V gene data show CDR1 as DFQATT and CDR2 as SNEGSKA (reference sequence). V dropped 5 bases and J dropped 6 bases, with 17 bases sitting between them. Here the CDR3 DNA reads TGCAGTGCTCCCCAGGGACATGCGGGCAATGAGCAGTTCTTC. The encoded protein is CSAPQGHAGNEQFF.

This clone has at least ten counts. This rearrangement joins TRBV9 to TRBJ1-4; perhaps TRBD1 as D (6 bases). Germline CDR1 reads SGDLS; CDR2 reads YYNGEE. This CDR3 region has 15 residues. Trimming shortened V by 0 bases and J by 3 bases, and 9 bases separated the two germline ends. CDR3 in amino acids: CASSVEGDPNEKLFF. The CDR3 DNA reads as TGTGCCAGCAGCGTAGAGGGGGACCCTAATGAAAAACTGTTTTTT.

This clone was recorded a few times. The V call is TRBV27, the J call TRBJ2-7, with 9 bases matching TRBD1. CDR3 length: 16 residues. The ends lost 5 bases at V and 3 bases at J; junction bases unmatched: 11. Germline V gene lookup returns CDR1 MNHEY and CDR2 SMNVEV (reference sequence). CDR3 coding DNA: TGTGCCAGCAGTCTCACCCCAGGGACAGGGTACTACGAGCAGTACTTC. Encoded protein: CASSLTPGTGYYEQYF.

This clone was picked up many times. This sequence joins TRBV20-1 and TRBJ1-2; TRBD1 might be the D (5 bases). CDR3 length: 14 amino acids. Germline CDR1 DFQATT, CDR2 SNEGSKA (reference sequence). V was trimmed by 0 bases and J by 7 bases, leaving 15 bases between them. The CDR3 protein is CSARDNRPTSGYTF. The CDR3 bases are TGCAGTGCTAGAGATAACAGGCCGACCTCTGGCTACACCTTC.

This clone was seen repeatedly, ten times or more. At one end, the junction sequence differs from germline, possibly due to a read error. The chain joins TRBV6-5 to TRBJ2-2; 8 bases align to TRBD1. This CDR3 has 18 residues. Germline lookup yields CDR1 MNHEY and CDR2 SVGAGI. The CDR3 region is CAGSYSQGARMNTGELFF. Written as DNA, the CDR3 is TGTGCCGGCAGTTACTCTCAGGGGGCTAGAATGAACACCGGGGAGCTGTTTTTT.

This clone was counted ten times or more. The sample has other DNA sequences that encode this CDR3 too. This chain joins TRBV28 and TRBJ2-3; 7 nucleotides line up with TRBD2. CDR3 length: 14 residues. Trimming cost V 2 bases and J 3 bases; bases outside gene matches: 2. Germline V gene sequence: CDR1 MDHEN, CDR2 SYDVKM. The CDR3 is CASSLRGVTDTQYF. The CDR3 DNA follows: TGTGCCAGCAGTTTACGGGGGGTTACAGATACGCAGTATTTT.

This clone has at least ten counts. The chain joins TRBV4-1 to TRBJ1-5; D unresolved. Trimming took off 1 base at V and 5 bases at J, with 12 bases between the two ends. The CDR3 loop spans 15 amino acids. CDR1 and CDR2 (germline): MGHRA, YSYEKL. The CDR3 is CASSQVGGEYQPQHF. The CDR3 DNA follows: TGCGCCAGCAGCCAAGTTGGCGGAGAATATCAGCCCCAGCATTTT.

This clone came up many times. V and J are TRBV4-1 and TRBJ2-2; D remains unclear. Deletions cut 5 bases from V and 8 bases from J, with 3 bases between. The CDR3 sequence is 10 residues long. From germline, CDR1 is MGHRA and CDR2 YSYEKL. CDR3: CASSGGELFF. CDR3 sequence (DNA): TGCGCCAGCAGCGGGGGGGAGCTGTTTTTT.

The gene calls are TRBV6-1 and TRBJ1-1; 7 bases align to TRBD1. The CDR3 totals 15 residues. The V gene's germline CDR1 is MNHNS and CDR2 SASEGT. V was clipped by 7 bases and J by 4 bases; unmatched bases: 12. Written as DNA, the CDR3 is TGTGCCAGCACTCAAGATTACAGGGGCGCCACTGAAGCTTTCTTT. The encoded protein is CASTQDYRGATEAFF.

The table lists this clone with many counts. The chain uses TRBV2 and TRBJ2-7, with 7 nucleotides matching TRBD2. After removal of 2 bases from V and 3 bases from J, the junction contained 7 bases not matched to a gene. The CDR3 consists of 15 residues. Germline V gene sequence: CDR1 SNHLY, CDR2 FYNNEI. The CDR3 DNA reads TGTGCCAGCAGTGAACGTCTAGCGGTGGGCTACGAGCAGTACTTC. Translated: CASSERLAVGYEQYF.

This chain links TRBV6-1 with TRBJ1-1, with 7 bases matching TRBD1. The V gene end was trimmed by 7 bases and the J gene end by 5 bases; junction bases not matched to a gene: 4. Germline V gives CDR1 MNHNS, CDR2 SASEGT. The CDR3 spans 12 residues. The CDR3 loop is CASKPGGTEAFF. In DNA form, the CDR3 reads TGTGCCAGCAAACCAGGGGGAACTGAAGCTTTCTTT.

This clone was counted at least ten times. The chain employs TRBV6-2 or TRBV6-3 and TRBJ1-4; the D is unclear. This CDR3 is built from 12 residues. V lost 11 bases and J 7 bases, leaving 14 bases between the germline ends. Germline V lookup: CDR1 MNHEY, CDR2 SVGEGT. CDR3 DNA: TGTGCCGCCCAGGAACGGGGTGAAAAACTGTTTTTT. Protein product: CAAQERGEKLFF.

This clone was picked up many times. V gene TRBV5-1 combines with J gene TRBJ2-5; 9 bases line up with TRBD2. Germline assignment: CDR1 SGHRS and CDR2 YFSETQ. This CDR3 is built from 15 residues. The V and J ends lost 1 base and 1 base, in that order; junction bases with no gene match: 2. CDR3 loop: CASSLSGGTQETQYF. CDR3 DNA sequence: TGCGCCAGCAGCTTGAGCGGGGGGACCCAAGAGACCCAGTACTTC.